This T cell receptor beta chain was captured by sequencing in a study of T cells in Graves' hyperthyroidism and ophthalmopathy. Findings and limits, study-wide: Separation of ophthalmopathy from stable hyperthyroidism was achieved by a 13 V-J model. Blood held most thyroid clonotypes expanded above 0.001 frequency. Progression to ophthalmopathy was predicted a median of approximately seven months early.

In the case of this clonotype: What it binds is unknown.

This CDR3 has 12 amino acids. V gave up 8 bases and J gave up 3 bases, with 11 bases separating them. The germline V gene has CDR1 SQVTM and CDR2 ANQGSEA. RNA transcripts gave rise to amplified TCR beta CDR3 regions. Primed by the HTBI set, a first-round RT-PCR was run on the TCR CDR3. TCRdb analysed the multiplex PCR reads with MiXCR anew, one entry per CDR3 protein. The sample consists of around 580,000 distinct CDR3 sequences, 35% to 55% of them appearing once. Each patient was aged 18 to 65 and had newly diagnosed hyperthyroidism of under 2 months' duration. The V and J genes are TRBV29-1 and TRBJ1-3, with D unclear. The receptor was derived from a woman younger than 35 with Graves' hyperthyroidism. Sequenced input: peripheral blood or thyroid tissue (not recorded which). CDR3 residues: CSSSGFGNTIYF. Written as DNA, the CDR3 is TGCAGCAGCTCGGGATTTGGAAACACCATATATTTT.